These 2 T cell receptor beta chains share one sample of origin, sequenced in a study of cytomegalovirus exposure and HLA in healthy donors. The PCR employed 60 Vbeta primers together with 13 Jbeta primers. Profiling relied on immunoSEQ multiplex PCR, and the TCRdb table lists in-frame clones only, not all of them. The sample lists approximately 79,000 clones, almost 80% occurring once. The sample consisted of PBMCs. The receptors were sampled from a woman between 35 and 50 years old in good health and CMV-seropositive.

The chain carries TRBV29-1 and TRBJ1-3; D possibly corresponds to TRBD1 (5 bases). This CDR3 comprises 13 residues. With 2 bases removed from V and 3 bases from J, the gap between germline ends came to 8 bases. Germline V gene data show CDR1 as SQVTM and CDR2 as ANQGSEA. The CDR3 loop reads CSVESGIGNTIYF. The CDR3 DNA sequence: TGCAGCGTTGAATCAGGGATTGGAAACACCATATATTTT.

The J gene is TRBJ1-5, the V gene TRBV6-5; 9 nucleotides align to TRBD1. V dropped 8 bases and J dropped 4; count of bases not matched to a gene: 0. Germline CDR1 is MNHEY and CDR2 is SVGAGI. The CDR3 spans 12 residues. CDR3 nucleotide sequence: TGTGCCAGCGGGACAGGGAATCAGCCCCAGCATTTT. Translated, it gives CASGTGNQPQHF.